This T cell receptor (beta chain) was recovered during a study of cytomegalovirus exposure and HLA in healthy donors. General observations from the study: Reportedly, diagnosis of cytomegalovirus status by the classifier showed high specificity and sensitivity. A highly shared variant cluster was judged a likely technical artifact.

This CDR3 has 16 amino acids. CDR1 MDHEN and CDR2 SYDVKM come from the germline V gene. Losses at the gene ends were 4 bases for V and 6 bases for J; bases not matched to a gene: 8. PCR involved 60 Vbeta and 13 Jbeta primers. Clones were read by immunoSEQ multiplex PCR, and TCRdb kept only the in-frame ones, dropping some. The sample records roughly 97,000 clones, about three quarters being singletons. Turning to this clone: Its antigen is still unknown.

This chain joins TRBV28 and TRBJ1-5; TRBD1 matches at 11 bases. Sequencing used PBMCs. The receptor's source is a man aged 35-49 years in good health and CMV-seronegative. CDR3 nucleotides: TGTGCCAGCAGTTCCGGGACAGGGGGAAGTATTCAGCCCCAGCATTTT. It is translated as CASSSGTGGSIQPQHF.